Listed here are 20 T cell receptor beta chains from one sample, sequenced in a study of type 1 regulatory T cells. What these receptors recognize is not known. Via MiXCR, TCRdb re-called the reads, giving one row per CDR3 protein. In the table there are about 62,000 distinct CDR3 sequences, 62% of which are singletons. What was sequenced was cultured non-Tr1 T cells, either the whole culture or a sorted T cell fraction (not recorded which). These receptors all come from a human donor in good health.

J is TRBJ1-1 and V is TRBV7-9, with 8 bases fitting TRBD1. Per the germline V gene, CDR1 is SEHNR and CDR2 is FQNEAQ (reference sequence). Trimming cost V 4 bases and J 0 bases; bases outside gene matches: 7. The CDR3 contains 16 residues. CDR3 bases: TGTGCCAGCAGCTACGGGACAGGCCTCATGAACACTGAAGCTTTCTTT. Amino acid sequence: CASSYGTGLMNTEAFF. Full variable domain (missing parts from reference TRBV7-9 and TRBJ1-1): DTGVSQNPRHKITKRGQNVTFRCDPISEHNRLYWYRQTLGQGPEFLTYFQNEAQLEKSRLLSDRFSAERPKGSFSTLEIQRTEQGDSAMYLCASSYGTGLMNTEAFFGQGTRLTVV.

This clonotype was recorded a few times. This sequence joins TRBV4-3 and TRBJ2-1; 8 positions match TRBD2. Germline V gene lookup returns CDR1 LGHNA and CDR2 YSLEER. J lost 8 bases, V lost 0 bases, and 15 bases had no gene match. This CDR3 has 18 amino acids. DNA of the CDR3: TGCGCCAGCAGCCAAGATTGGGCGGGAGCGGGAGAGGCTGATGAGCAGTTCTTC. It specifies CASSQDWAGAGEADEQFF.

V and J are TRBV9 and TRBJ2-7, with D tentatively TRBD2 (7 bases). The germline V gene encodes CDR1 SGDLS and CDR2 YYNGEE. Trimming took off 3 bases at V and 2 bases at J, with 18 bases between the two ends. CDR3 length equals 16 residues. The CDR3 loop reads CASSAPGGLLPYEQYF. The CDR3 DNA reads as TGTGCCAGCAGCGCCCCCGGGGGGCTTCTCCCCTACGAGCAGTACTTC.

V gene TRBV6-5 combines with J gene TRBJ1-2; 7 nucleotides agree with TRBD1. The CDR3 sequence is 13 residues long. CDR1 and CDR2 from the germline V gene are MNHEY and SVGAGI. V gave up 6 bases and J gave up 6 bases; unmatched junction bases: 7. The CDR3 here is CASSRQGSDGYTF. For the CDR3, the DNA is TGTGCCAGCAGCAGACAGGGATCAGATGGCTACACCTTC.

The rearrangement joins TRBV2 to TRBJ2-2; TRBD2 might be the D (5 bases). The CDR3 runs to 17 residues. With 1 base removed from V and 1 base from J, the gap between germline ends came to 13 bases. The germline V gene encodes CDR1 SNHLY and CDR2 FYNNEI. The CDR3: CASSEEGLRVNTGELFF. The CDR3 coding sequence is TGTGCCAGCAGTGAAGAGGGTTTGCGGGTGAACACCGGGGAGCTGTTTTTT.

The rearrangement uses TRBV12-3 or TRBV12-4 and TRBJ2-3, with 7 positions matching TRBD2. The CDR3 runs 15 residues. Trimming cost V 6 bases and J 2 bases; bases outside gene matches: 8. The CDR3 DNA is TGTGCCAGCAGGGAGACTAGCATTCACACAGATACGCAGTATTTT. Its protein product is CASRETSIHTDTQYF.

This clonotype showed up just a few times. The chain is built from TRBV7-9 and TRBJ1-3; D unclear. Germline CDR1 SEHNR, CDR2 FQNEAQ (reference sequence). The CDR3 is made up of 15 amino acids. Trimming shortened V by 1 base and J by 0 bases, and 7 bases separated the two germline ends. CDR3 sequence reads: CASSLVPGSGNTIYF. DNA of the CDR3: TGTGCCAGCAGCTTAGTCCCAGGCTCTGGAAACACCATATATTTT.

This clonotype appeared a few times. V is TRBV5-1 and J is TRBJ2-5, with unresolved D. From germline, CDR1 is SGHRS and CDR2 YFSETQ. This CDR3 comprises 14 residues. V shed 4 bases and J shed 2 bases, with 12 bases lying between them. CDR3 in amino acids: CASSESTEQETQYF. As DNA, the CDR3 is TGCGCCAGCAGCGAGAGCACGGAACAAGAGACCCAGTACTTC. The full variable domain, in which reference TRBV5-1 and TRBJ2-5 provide the parts outside the CDR3, is KAGVTQTPRYLIKTRGQQVTLSCSPISGHRSVSWYQQTPGQGLQFLFEYFSETQRNKGNFPGRFSGRQFSNSRSEMNVSTLELGDSALYLCASSESTEQETQYFGPGTRLLVL.

On this clonotype: This likely comes from a read error, as the CDR3 has no conserved phenylalanine or tryptophan at its end. CDR3 sequence: CASRQGNQETQYL. In nucleotides, the CDR3 is TGTGCCAGTCGACAGGGCAACCAAGAGACCCAGTACCTC. V and J are TRBV19 and TRBJ2-5; 7 nucleotides line up with TRBD1. Germline CDR1 reads LNHDA; CDR2 reads SQIVND (reference sequence). CDR3 length: 13 residues. Germline trimming cut 8 bases from V and 0 bases from J; bases unmatched to any gene: 3.

This chain connects TRBV6-5 to TRBJ1-2; D is unclear. Per the germline V gene, CDR1 is MNHEY and CDR2 is SVGAGI. Trimming removed 6 bases from V and 1 base from J, with 27 bases in between. The CDR3 covers 19 residues. The DNA of the CDR3 is TGTGCCAGCAGAACACCCAGATCGGAGCACCCCCCAGTTAACTATGGCTACACCTTC. Its translation is CASRTPRSEHPPVNYGYTF.

This clonotype was seen once. The chain joins TRBV4-1 to TRBJ2-2; 7 bases map to TRBD2. The trim removed 3 bases at V and 0 bases at J, leaving 4 bases unmatched. The CDR3 runs 16 residues. The germline CDR1 and CDR2 sequences are MGHRA and YSYEKL. The DNA for the CDR3 is TGCGCCAGCAGCCAGCTCGGGACTACGAACACCGGGGAGCTGTTTTTT. Its protein product is CASSQLGTTNTGELFF.

The chain uses TRBV5-6 and TRBJ2-7; 7 positions match TRBD2. The ends lost 4 bases at V and 4 bases at J; junction bases unmatched: 11. This CDR3 comprises 15 residues. Germline CDR1 SGHDT, CDR2 YYEEEE. The CDR3 loop is CASSRLAGSGYEQYF. The CDR3 DNA reads TGTGCCAGCAGCCGCTTAGCGGGTTCCGGGTACGAGCAGTACTTC.

This chain links TRBV20-1 with TRBJ1-1; 7 nucleotides match TRBD1. CDR1 and CDR2 (germline): DFQATT, SNEGSKA (reference sequence). V shed 2 bases and J 6 bases; nucleotides not matched to a gene: 12. The CDR3 is made up of 15 amino acids. In DNA form, the CDR3 reads TGCAGTGCTAGAATCGGAGGGGGCGGATTCCCTGAAGCTTTCTTT. Its protein product is CSARIGGGGFPEAFF.

This rearrangement joins TRBV11-2 to TRBJ1-5; possibly TRBD1 for D (5 bases). CDR3 length: 16 residues. V was pared by 1 base and J by 4 bases, with 14 bases between. Germline CDR1 SGHAT, CDR2 FQNNGV. The CDR3 here is CASSLGGSAGNQPQHF. CDR3 nucleotide sequence: TGTGCCAGCAGCTTAGGTGGTTCGGCAGGGAATCAGCCCCAGCATTTT.

This chain links TRBV20-1 with TRBJ2-3; D gene uncertain. The CDR3 consists of 11 residues. V lost 6 bases, J lost 2 bases, and 6 bases lay in between. In germline, CDR1 is DFQATT, CDR2 SNEGSKA (reference sequence). CDR3 region: CSALYTDTQYF. CDR3 nucleotide sequence: TGCAGTGCGCTCTACACAGATACGCAGTATTTT.

This clonotype appeared a single time. The chain has TRBV5-1 and TRBJ2-1, with 7 bases aligning to TRBD1. The V gene's germline CDR1 is SGHRS and CDR2 YFSETQ. The CDR3 totals 15 residues. J was trimmed by 7 bases and V by 2 bases; bases with no gene match: 9. The chain's CDR3 is CASSLGLGQTNEQFF. CDR3 DNA sequence: TGCGCCAGCAGCTTAGGCTTGGGACAGACTAATGAGCAGTTCTTC. Variable domain in full (rest from reference TRBV5-1 and TRBJ2-1): KAGVTQTPRYLIKTRGQQVTLSCSPISGHRSVSWYQQTPGQGLQFLFEYFSETQRNKGNFPGRFSGRQFSNSRSEMNVSTLELGDSALYLCASSLGLGQTNEQFFGPGTRLTVL.

J is TRBJ1-2 and V is TRBV20-1, with unresolved D. From germline, CDR1 is DFQATT and CDR2 SNEGSKA (reference sequence). The CDR3 extends over 11 amino acids. Trimming stripped 4 bases from V and 6 bases from J, with 9 bases between. CDR3 bases: TGCAGTGCTAACAGCCTGAATGGCTACACCTTC. It encodes CSANSLNGYTF.

This chain links TRBV5-1 with TRBJ2-1; no firm D call. Germline V gene sequence: CDR1 SGHRS, CDR2 YFSETQ. Trimming took 0 bases from V and 5 from J, leaving 12 bases between them. This CDR3 is built from 15 residues. The CDR3 nucleotides are TGCGCCAGCAGCTTGGCTGGCGGCCTAAACAATGAGCAGTTCTTC. Translated, it gives CASSLAGGLNNEQFF. The variable domain in full, with the rest retrieved from reference TRBV5-1 and TRBJ2-1, is KAGVTQTPRYLIKTRGQQVTLSCSPISGHRSVSWYQQTPGQGLQFLFEYFSETQRNKGNFPGRFSGRQFSNSRSEMNVSTLELGDSALYLCASSLAGGLNNEQFFGPGTRLTVL.

The chain employs TRBV21-1 and TRBJ2-7. TRBV21-1 is described as a pseudogene. The CDR3 loop spans 15 amino acids. The chain's CDR3 is CASSKKALPPYEQYF. In DNA, the CDR3 is TGTGCCAGCAGCAAAAAGGCTCTACCCCCCTACGAGCAGTACTTC.

The CDR3 DNA follows: TGTGCCAGCAACGGACAGGGAGACCCAGAAGCTTTCTTT. Translating gives CASNGQGDPEAFF. This sequence joins TRBV3-1 and TRBJ1-1; TRBD1 aligns across 8 bases. The CDR3 is made up of 13 amino acids. Germline V lookup: CDR1 LGHDT, CDR2 YNNKEL (reference sequence). Germline trimming cut 7 bases from V and 8 bases from J; bases unmatched to any gene: 9.